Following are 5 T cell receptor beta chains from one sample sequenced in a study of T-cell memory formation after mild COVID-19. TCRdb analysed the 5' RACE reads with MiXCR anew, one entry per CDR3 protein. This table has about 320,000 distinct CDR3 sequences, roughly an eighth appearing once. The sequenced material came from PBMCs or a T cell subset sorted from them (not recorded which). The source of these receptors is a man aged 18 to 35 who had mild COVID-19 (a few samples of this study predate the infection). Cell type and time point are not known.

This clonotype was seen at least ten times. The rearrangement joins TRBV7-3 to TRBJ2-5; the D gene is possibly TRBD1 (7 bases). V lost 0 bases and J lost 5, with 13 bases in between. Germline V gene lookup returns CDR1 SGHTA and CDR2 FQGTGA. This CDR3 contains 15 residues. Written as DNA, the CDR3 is TGTGCCAGCAGCTTAACCCCAGGGGGACTGGAGACCCAGTACTTC. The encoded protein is CASSLTPGGLETQYF.

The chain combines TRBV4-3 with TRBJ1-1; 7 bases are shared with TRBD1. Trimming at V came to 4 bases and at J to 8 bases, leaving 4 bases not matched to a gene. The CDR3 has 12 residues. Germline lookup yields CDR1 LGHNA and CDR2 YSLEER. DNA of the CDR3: TGCGCCAGCAGCCGAGGGACAGCCGAAGCTTTCTTT. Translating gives CASSRGTAEAFF.

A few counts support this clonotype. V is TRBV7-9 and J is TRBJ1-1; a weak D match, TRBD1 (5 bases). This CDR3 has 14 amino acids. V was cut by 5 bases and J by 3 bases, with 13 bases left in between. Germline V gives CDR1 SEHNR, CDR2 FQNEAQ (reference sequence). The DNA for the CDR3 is TGTGCCAGCAGCCCGGTGGGACTTCACACTGAAGCTTTCTTT. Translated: CASSPVGLHTEAFF.

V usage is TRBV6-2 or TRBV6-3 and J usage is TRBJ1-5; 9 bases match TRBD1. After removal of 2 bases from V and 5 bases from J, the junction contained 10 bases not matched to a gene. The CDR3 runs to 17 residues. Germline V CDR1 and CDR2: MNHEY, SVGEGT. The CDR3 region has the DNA TGTGCCAGCAGTTACCTCCGGGGACAGGGTGGCGATCAGCCCCAGCATTTT. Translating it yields CASSYLRGQGGDQPQHF.

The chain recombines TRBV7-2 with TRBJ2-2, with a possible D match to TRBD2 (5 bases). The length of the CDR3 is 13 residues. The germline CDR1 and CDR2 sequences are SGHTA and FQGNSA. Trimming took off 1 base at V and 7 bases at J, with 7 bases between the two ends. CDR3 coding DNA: TGTGCCAGCAGCTTAGTTCGGGGCGGGGAGCTGTTTTTT. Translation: CASSLVRGGELFF.